This T cell receptor beta chain is drawn from a study of blood T cell repertoires in COVID-19. The wider study: The study drew acute and convalescent COVID-19 samples from the United States, Italy and Spain.

As processed by the authors: Reference gene primer amplification yielded estimated nucleated cell counts. Sequenced by immunoSEQ multiplex PCR; TCRdb stores in-frame clones only, minus some. That table is the source of V, J and clone size, and D and trimming were worked out from the DNA. The repertoire holds roughly 180,000 clones, with approximately 81% as singletons. The study assigned cohorts using participant-reported clinical history. Between the trimmed V and J ends, which lost 8 bases and 8 bases, there was a span of 15 bases. The CDR3 runs 14 residues. Germline loops: CDR1 KGHDR, CDR2 SFDVKD. The sequence was obtained from a woman aged 35 to 49 with acute COVID-19. The rearrangement joins TRBV24-1 to TRBJ1-6; the D gene is possibly TRBD1 (5 bases). The sequenced sample was PBMCs or T cells enriched from blood (not recorded which). The DNA for the CDR3 is TGTGCCACCACCGACCATGGGGGGTATTCACCCCTCCACTTT. Translation gives CATTDHGGYSPLHF.